Listed below are T cell receptor beta chains from one sample, sequenced in a study of PD-L1 blockade in urothelial cancer. TCRdb's copy holds only in-frame clones and misses some; the assay was immunoSEQ multiplex PCR. The sample lists about 87,000 clones, 84% seen once, with around 2% in the top ten. The sequencing here drew on PBMCs, taken around atezolizumab (anti-PD-L1) treatment. These receptor sequences come from a man aged 55 to 70 with urothelial cancer. Each CDR3 is given with its conserved first and last residue. The D gene is left open where the match is weak. Size values are once, few and many counts, or a class for expanded clones, and some rows have none.

d_gene	v_gene	abundance	j_gene	CDR3nt	CDR3aa
TRBD2	TRBV15	.	TRBJ2-3	TGTGCCACCAGCAGAGATAGGGGCTCAAGCGGGAGGAACACAGATACGCAGTATTTT	CATSRDRGSSGRNTDTQYF
TRBD1	TRBV19	.	TRBJ1-5	TGTGCCAGTAGTTTAAGGTCGGGACAGGGCTTAGATCAGCCCCAGCATTTT	CASSLRSGQGLDQPQHF
.	TRBV7-2	.	TRBJ1-3	TGTGCCAGCAGCTTAGCGGGGGGTCTCGGAAACACCATATATTTT	CASSLAGGLGNTIYF
TRBD1	TRBV2	.	TRBJ1-1	TGTGCCAGCAGTGGACAGGGAGTGAACACTGAAGCTTTCTTT	CASSGQGVNTEAFF
.	TRBV28	.	TRBJ2-3	TGTGCCAGCAGTTTCCGGGTTTCAGATACGCAGTATTTT	CASSFRVSDTQYF
TRBD1	TRBV7-9	.	TRBJ1-1	TGTGCCAGCCACAACAGGGGAATCAAGGGCACTGAAGCTTTCTTT	CASHNRGIKGTEAFF
TRBD1	TRBV30	many	TRBJ1-1	TGTGCCTGGAGTCAGAAGTACAGGGGGAGTGAAGCTTTCTTT	CAWSQKYRGSEAFF
.	TRBV5-6	.	TRBJ1-5	TGTGCCAGCAGCTTGGCGGGGATCGATCAGCCCCAGCATTTT	CASSLAGIDQPQHF
TRBD2	TRBV15	once	TRBJ2-1	TGTGCCACCACCCATGTGGGGAGCGGGAGGGAAAAGGAGCAGTTCTTC	CATTHVGSGREKEQFF
TRBD1	TRBV6-5	.	TRBJ2-7	TGTGCCAGCAGTGTGACAGGGCCCTACGAGCAGTACTTC	CASSVTGPYEQYF
.	TRBV5-1	.	TRBJ1-5	TGCGCCAGCAGCTTGGGGGGGCGGAATCAGCCCCAGCATTTT	CASSLGGRNQPQHF
.	TRBV27	.	TRBJ1-1	TGTGCCAGCAGGGAGGGGTTTCACGACACTGAAGCTTTCTTT	CASREGFHDTEAFF
.	TRBV6-6	.	TRBJ2-3	TGTGCCAGCACAGGCGGGGCAGGGATAAGCACAGATACGCAGTATTTT	CASTGGAGISTDTQYF
.	TRBV7-2	few	TRBJ2-1	TGTGCCAGCAGCTTACGTGCGGTCTACAATGAGCAGTTCTTC	CASSLRAVYNEQFF
.	TRBV5-1	.	TRBJ1-2	TGCGCCAGCAGCGCAACCGGGGACTCAAATGGCTACACCTTC	CASSATGDSNGYTF
TRBD1	TRBV2	.	TRBJ1-4	TGTGCCAGCAGGGGGACAGGGCGTAATGAAAAACTGTTTTTT	CASRGTGRNEKLFF
TRBD2	TRBV4-3	.	TRBJ2-3	TGCGCCAGCAGCCAAGATCAGACTAGCGGGATTGCGCAGTATTTT	CASSQDQTSGIAQYF
TRBD1	TRBV5-1	.	TRBJ2-6	TGCGCCAGCAGCTCGACAGGGGACGGGGCCAACGTCCTGACTTTC	CASSSTGDGANVLTF
.	TRBV9	.	TRBJ1-4	TGTGCCAGCAGCGCAGGGGAGGGCCGAAAACTGTTTTTT	CASSAGEGRKLFF
.	TRBV5-1	.	TRBJ2-5	TGCGCCAGCAGCCCCTGGAGGTCAGAGACCCAGTACTTC	CASSPWRSETQYF
.	TRBV11-2	.	TRBJ2-7	TGTGCCAGCAGCTTAGGCCGACACGGGACCTACGAGCAGTACTTC	CASSLGRHGTYEQYF
TRBD1	TRBV9	once	TRBJ2-7	TGTGCCAGCAGCCCGCCTCGGACAGGGACCCCTTCCGAGCAGTACTTC	CASSPPRTGTPSEQYF
.	TRBV7-2	.	TRBJ2-3	TGTGCCAGCAGCTTGGATAGCGTGGTAGATACGCAGTATTTT	CASSLDSVVDTQYF
.	TRBV2	.	TRBJ1-2	TGTGCCAGCAGTGTATATCAGGGGCCGGGAGGCTACACCTTC	CASSVYQGPGGYTF
.	TRBV7-9	.	TRBJ1-4	TGTGCCAGCAGCTTAGCTAAAGGGGCGCAAAGTGAAAAACTGTTTTTT	CASSLAKGAQSEKLFF
TRBD2	TRBV4-3	.	TRBJ2-5	TGCGCCAGCAGCCAAGATTACGTGACAGGTTTGGGCGGGAGGTTAGAGACCCAGTACTTC	CASSQDYVTGLGGRLETQYF
TRBD1	TRBV7-2	.	TRBJ2-7	TGTGCCAGCAGCCGGGGACAGGGGACCTACGAGCAGTACTTC	CASSRGQGTYEQYF
.	TRBV9	.	TRBJ1-3	TGTGCCAGCAGCGTAGGGACAGGAAACACCATATATTTT	CASSVGTGNTIYF
.	TRBV15	.	TRBJ2-1	TGTGCCACCAGCGAGCGAGACTCAGATTACAATGAGCAGTTCTTC	CATSERDSDYNEQFF
.	TRBV21-1	.	TRBJ1-4	TGTGCCAGCAGCCCCGGGACAGGGTACGAAAAACTGTTTTTT	CASSPGTGYEKLFF
.	TRBV11-2	.	TRBJ2-1	TGTGCCAGCAGCTCTCACCCGGGGTCATCCAGTGAGCAGTTCTTC	CASSSHPGSSSEQFF
TRBD2	TRBV9	.	TRBJ2-5	TGTGCCAGCAGCGTAGCTACGGGGGGACTAGCGGTACAAGAGACCCAGTACTTC	CASSVATGGLAVQETQYF
TRBD2	TRBV15	.	TRBJ2-5	TGTGCCACCAGCAGAGATGCCCTAGCGGGAAGGCGGGAGACCCAGTACTTC	CATSRDALAGRRETQYF
.	TRBV9	.	TRBJ2-3	TGTGCCAGCAGCCCCCCTGGAGACGATACGCAGTATTTT	CASSPPGDDTQYF
.	TRBV7-9	few	TRBJ2-2	TGTGCCAGCAGCTTAGGGAGGATGTCCTCTCCCTCTCCCGGGGAGCTGTTTTTT	CASSLGRMSSPSPGELFF
.	TRBV6-5	few	TRBJ2-7	TGTGCCAGCAGTTACTCGACTGGTACTTACGAGCAGTACTTC	CASSYSTGTYEQYF
.	TRBV5-1	once	TRBJ2-3	TGCGCCAGCAGACAGGAGCCTAGCACAGATACGCAGTATTTT	CASRQEPSTDTQYF